This T cell receptor beta chain was captured in a study of monozygotic twins with inflammatory bowel disease. Study results and limitations: Versus healthy twins, IBD patients showed fewer clonotypes shared with others, especially with disease activity.

In eight separate reactions per sample, cDNA was generated. UMIs with a 6-nucleotide sample barcode were added by template switching. Using the 5' RACE reads, TCRdb records one entry per CDR3 protein without DNA. This sample's table has approximately 400,000 distinct CDR3 sequences. About this clonotype itself: Antigen unknown.

The CDR3 has 15 residues. The germline gives CDR1 GTSNPN, CDR2 SVGIG (reference sequence). The sequenced sample was blood. This chain connects TRBV30 to TRBJ2-3; TCRdb's D call of TRBD2 is untestable without DNA. This clonotype originated in a human donor with ulcerative colitis or Crohn's disease, or a healthy co-twin of an affected twin (not recorded which). The CDR3 sequence is CALSPGLAATDTQYF.